Each of the 14 T cell receptor beta chains below was sequenced from the same sample in a study of radiotherapy plus CTLA-4 blockade in lung cancer. Using immunoSEQ multiplex PCR, the repertoire was profiled, and TCRdb retains in-frame clones only, with some absent. The sample holds tens of thousands of clones; 79% are singletons and the top ten take 16%. This specimen was peripheral blood, taken from a patient treated with radiotherapy plus ipilimumab. Receptors were obtained from a human donor with non-small cell lung cancer that progressed on radiotherapy plus ipilimumab.

J is TRBJ2-7 and V is TRBV28; 7 nucleotides agree with TRBD1. The J segment lost 5 bases and the V segment lost 4 bases, leaving 5 bases of the junction unmatched. Germline CDR1 reads MDHEN; CDR2 reads SYDVKM. This CDR3 region has 13 residues. The CDR3: CASSSLQGHEQYF. As DNA, the CDR3 is TGTGCCAGCAGTTCCCTACAGGGGCACGAGCAGTACTTC.

This clone occurred a few times. The chain combines TRBV6-5 with TRBJ1-4; no firm D call. The ends were cut back, 4 bases at V and 0 bases at J, with 6 bases in the middle. From germline, CDR1 is MNHEY and CDR2 SVGAGI. The CDR3 has 14 residues. Here the CDR3 DNA reads TGTGCCAGCAGTTCGGTTGCAACTAATGAAAAACTGTTTTTT. Protein product: CASSSVATNEKLFF.

This clone came up once. The J gene is TRBJ2-5, the V gene TRBV15; 7 nucleotides match TRBD1. The J segment lost 4 bases and the V segment lost 0 bases, leaving 2 bases of the junction unmatched. CDR1 and CDR2 (germline): LNHNV, YYDKDF (reference sequence). The CDR3 has 14 residues. The CDR3 DNA reads as TGTGCCACCAGCAGAGATGCAGGGGGAGAGACCCAGTACTTC. It codes for CATSRDAGGETQYF.

The chain uses TRBV7-9 and TRBJ1-2; perhaps TRBD1 as D (6 bases). Trimming left V 2 bases short and J 5 bases short, with 6 bases between. The CDR3 covers 12 residues. Germline assignment: CDR1 SEHNR and CDR2 FQNEAQ (reference sequence). The CDR3 nucleotides read TGTGCCAGCAGCTTAAGGGGGTATGGCTACACCTTC. Protein product: CASSLRGYGYTF.

The gene calls are TRBV5-4 and TRBJ2-7; 14 nucleotides align to TRBD2. The germline gives CDR1 SGHNT, CDR2 YYREEE (reference sequence). V was pared by 3 bases and J by 5 bases, with 7 bases of the junction left unmatched. This CDR3 has 16 amino acids. Here the CDR3 DNA reads TGTGCCAGCAGCTCCCGGACTAGCGGGAGGTCCCACGAGCAGTACTTC. It yields the protein CASSSRTSGRSHEQYF.

The V and J genes are TRBV6-6 and TRBJ2-5, with TRBD1 identical over 9 bases. Looked up from germline, CDR1 is MNHNY and CDR2 is SVGAGI (reference sequence). J was trimmed by 3 bases and V by 8 bases; bases with no gene match: 1. The length of the CDR3 is 12 residues. CDR3 coding DNA: TGTGCCAGCCGGGACAGGGAAGAGACCCAGTACTTC. Protein product: CASRDREETQYF.

This clone was found once. The V and J genes are TRBV7-7 and TRBJ2-7; TRBD1 aligns across 10 bases. The trim removed 5 bases at V and 5 bases at J, leaving 9 bases unmatched. The CDR3 length is 15 residues. Germline V gene sequence: CDR1 SSHAT, CDR2 FNYEAQ (reference sequence). The CDR3 DNA reads as TGTGCCAGCAGCCTACCGACAGGGGGCGCGGACGAGCAGTACTTC. Protein: CASSLPTGGADEQYF.

V gene TRBV18 combines with J gene TRBJ1-1; D not resolved. Trimming left V 2 bases short and J 8 bases short, with 9 bases between. The CDR3 covers 12 residues. The germline gives CDR1 KGHSH, CDR2 LQKENI. The chain's CDR3 is CASSPTQTEAFF. Here the CDR3 DNA reads TGTGCCAGCTCACCAACCCAGACCGAAGCTTTCTTT.

The table lists this clone with a few counts. The chain employs TRBV28 and TRBJ2-7; D gene unclear. CDR1 and CDR2 from the germline V gene are MDHEN and SYDVKM. The CDR3 is made up of 15 amino acids. V was trimmed by 6 bases and J by 4 bases, leaving 19 bases between them. CDR3 loop: CASSPVGGGDYEQYF. CDR3 bases: TGTGCCAGCAGCCCGGTGGGCGGCGGAGATTACGAGCAGTACTTC.

The chain is built from TRBV4-3 and TRBJ2-7; D possibly matches TRBD1 or TRBD2 (5 bases each). V was trimmed by 6 bases and J by 6 bases, leaving 15 bases between them. CDR1 and CDR2 from the germline V gene are LGHNA and YSLEER. The CDR3 loop spans 13 amino acids. As DNA, the CDR3 is TGCGCCAGCAGTCCCACCTCGGGGCGCGAGCAGTACTTC. Its translation: CASSPTSGREQYF.

This chain connects TRBV4-3 to TRBJ1-4, with D unresolved. The germline gives CDR1 LGHNA, CDR2 YSLEER. CDR3 length: 16 residues. Trimming removed 1 base from V and 6 bases from J, with 15 bases in between. The CDR3 spells CASSQVVATTDEKLFF. CDR3 bases: TGCGCCAGCAGCCAAGTGGTGGCGACAACCGATGAAAAACTGTTTTTT.

V and J are TRBV6-1 and TRBJ1-2, with 9 bases lining up with TRBD1. The CDR3 extends over 14 amino acids. From germline, CDR1 is MNHNS and CDR2 SASEGT. With V trimmed by 5 bases and J by 7 bases, 8 bases remained unmatched. In DNA, the CDR3 is TGTGCCAGCAGTCTACAGGGGGCGGTGAGTGGCTACACCTTC. This sequence encodes CASSLQGAVSGYTF.

In the case of this clone: Sequence at one end of the junction differs from germline and may be a read error. The V and J genes are TRBV7-7 and TRBJ2-7; D might be TRBD1 or TRBD2, each matching 7 bases. Germline values: CDR1 SSHAT, CDR2 FNYEAQ (reference sequence). The CDR3 totals 13 residues. CDR3 residues: CASSSQGGYEQYF. The CDR3 nucleotides are TGTGCTAGCAGCTCGCAGGGGGGGTACGAGCAGTACTTC.

The chain couples TRBV20-1 to TRBJ1-1; D uncertain. The CDR3 is 11 amino acids. V dropped 5 bases and J dropped 1 base, with 5 bases sitting between them. In germline, CDR1 is DFQATT, CDR2 SNEGSKA (reference sequence). DNA for the CDR3: TGCAGTGCTGAGGGGAACACTGAAGCTTTCTTT. This sequence encodes CSAEGNTEAFF.